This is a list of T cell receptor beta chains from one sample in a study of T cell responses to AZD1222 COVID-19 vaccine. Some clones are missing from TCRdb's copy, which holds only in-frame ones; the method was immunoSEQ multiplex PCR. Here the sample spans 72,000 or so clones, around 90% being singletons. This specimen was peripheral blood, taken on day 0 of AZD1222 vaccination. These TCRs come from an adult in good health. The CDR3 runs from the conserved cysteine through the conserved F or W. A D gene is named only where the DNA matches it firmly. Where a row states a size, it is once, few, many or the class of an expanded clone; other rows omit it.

TGTGCCAGCAGCGGACAGGGGGCATATTCACCCCTCCACTTT,CASSGQGAYSPLHF,TRBD1,TRBJ1-6,NA,TRBV6-5
TGTGCCAGCAGCCAAGCATTGACATCGGTTAACACCGGGGAGCTGTTTTTT,CASSQALTSVNTGELFF,NA,TRBJ2-2,NA,TRBV14
TGCAGCACCCGACTAGCGGGAAGGCGGGCAGATACGCAGTATTTT,CSTRLAGRRADTQYF,TRBD2,TRBJ2-3,few,TRBV29-1
TGCAGCGTTACGGGCGCGAGGGCGCGAGCCAATGAGCAGTTCTTC,CSVTGARARANEQFF,NA,TRBJ2-1,NA,TRBV29-1
TGTGTCAGAAGCCTACAAACCAGACAGGGACTTTTTGACAATGAGCAGTTCTTC,CVRSLQTRQGLFDNEQFF,NA,TRBJ2-1,NA,TRBV7-5
TGCGCCAGCAGCGCAGGACTAGCGGACACAGATACGCAGTATTTT,CASSAGLADTDTQYF,TRBD2,TRBJ2-3,NA,TRBV5-1
TGTGCCTGGGACCCCCGAGCAGGACCGGGAAACACCATATATTTT,CAWDPRAGPGNTIYF,NA,TRBJ1-3,NA,TRBV30
TGTGCCAGCAGCGGGCCTCCAGGACTAGCCCCCGAAGTTGACATTCAGTACTTC,CASSGPPGLAPEVDIQYF,TRBD2,TRBJ2-4,NA,TRBV9
TGTGCCAGCAGCTTAGTTTCATCTAGCGGAGCCTACAATGAGCAGTTCTTC,CASSLVSSSGAYNEQFF,TRBD2,TRBJ2-1,NA,TRBV11-2
TGTGCCAGCAGCCCAAAGGCGGACACCCCTGGAGCTTTCTTT,CASSPKADTPGAFF,NA,TRBJ1-1,NA,TRBV3-1/TRBV3-2
TGTGCCAGCAGCTCCTTACTAGCGGGAGGGCCGGATTACAATGAGCAGTTCTTC,CASSSLLAGGPDYNEQFF,TRBD2,TRBJ2-1,NA,TRBV7-8
TGTGCCAGCTCACCTCAGGGGGGTATGGGCAATGAGCAGTTCTTC,CASSPQGGMGNEQFF,NA,TRBJ2-1,NA,TRBV18
TGTGCCAGCAGCCAAGAGGCGGGCGCCTCTGGGGCCAACGTCCTGACTTTC,CASSQEAGASGANVLTF,NA,TRBJ2-6,NA,TRBV3-1/TRBV3-2
TGCGCCAGCAAGTGGACGTCGGAGACCCAGTACTTC,CASKWTSETQYF,NA,TRBJ2-5,NA,TRBV5-1
TGTGCCAGCAAGGGGGCCTCCGGACAGCCCCAGCATTTT,CASKGASGQPQHF,TRBD1,TRBJ1-5,once,TRBV12-3/TRBV12-4
TGCGCCAGCAGCTTGGAGGGGGGGGACCTCTACGAGCAGTACTTC,CASSLEGGDLYEQYF,NA,TRBJ2-7,NA,TRBV5-1
TGTGCCAGCACCTTTATAGGAGATAGCAATCAGCCCCAGCATTTT,CASTFIGDSNQPQHF,NA,TRBJ1-5,NA,TRBV28
TGTGCCAGCAGCCCCAGACAGGGGAATGATGGTGAGCAGTTCTTC,CASSPRQGNDGEQFF,TRBD1,TRBJ2-1,NA,TRBV4-2
TGTGCCAGCAGCCAAGAGCCTCGGGAAACTGAAGCTTTCTTT,CASSQEPRETEAFF,NA,TRBJ1-1,NA,TRBV3-1/TRBV3-2
TGTGCCAGTAGCCCTGTTCCGTATAGGACAGACTCCTACGAGCAGTACTTC,CASSPVPYRTDSYEQYF,NA,TRBJ2-7,NA,TRBV19
TGTGCCAGCAGTCGGACAGAAAATGAAAAACTGTTTTTT,CASSRTENEKLFF,NA,TRBJ1-4,NA,TRBV7-9
TGCAGTGCTAGTCTGCCCGGGAGCGCCGATGAGCAGTTCTTC,CSASLPGSADEQFF,NA,TRBJ2-1,few,TRBV20-1
TGCGCCAGCAGCTTAATAGAGACCCAGTACTTC,CASSLIETQYF,NA,TRBJ2-5,NA,TRBV5-1
TGTGCCAGCAGCTTGGCCACCGTTCGTGGCGACACCATATATTTT,CASSLATVRGDTIYF,NA,TRBJ1-3,NA,TRBV5-8
TGCAGTGCTAGTCTAGCGGGAGTTAACTACGAGCAGTACTTC,CSASLAGVNYEQYF,TRBD2,TRBJ2-7,NA,TRBV20-1
TGTGCCAGCAGCTTGGGGTTGGGGGCTAATGAAAAACTGTTTTTT,CASSLGLGANEKLFF,NA,TRBJ1-4,NA,TRBV5-5
TGTGCCAGTAGTATAAAGGCGGGAGGGTCCTACGAGCAGTACTTC,CASSIKAGGSYEQYF,TRBD2,TRBJ2-7,NA,TRBV19
TGTGCCAGCAGTGAATTGGCGGGAGGGGCGTCAAAGCAGTTCTTC,CASSELAGGASKQFF,TRBD2,TRBJ2-1,NA,TRBV2
TGTGCCTGGAGTGTACGTTTTTATGGCTACACCTTC,CAWSVRFYGYTF,NA,TRBJ1-2,once,TRBV30
TGTGCCAGCAGCCTAGGACAGGAAGCTAACTATGGCTACACCTTC,CASSLGQEANYGYTF,TRBD1,TRBJ1-2,NA,TRBV7-9
TGTGCCAGCAGTCCCCACCGGACACCCAGGATTCAGTACTTC,CASSPHRTPRIQYF,NA,TRBJ2-4,NA,TRBV27
TGTGCCAGCAGCTTGCAGGGAACCTACGAGCAGTACTTC,CASSLQGTYEQYF,NA,TRBJ2-7,NA,TRBV5-4
TGTGCCAGCTCACAGGAAGAGGCTGGGGCCAACGTCCTGACTTTC,CASSQEEAGANVLTF,NA,TRBJ2-6,NA,TRBV18
TGCGCCAGCAGCCAGCAGGCAGGACAAACGAACACTGAAGCTTTCTTT,CASSQQAGQTNTEAFF,NA,TRBJ1-1,NA,TRBV5-1
TGCGCCAGCAGCCGTGAAGGACAGGGTCGGCCCCAGCATTTT,CASSREGQGRPQHF,TRBD1,TRBJ1-5,NA,TRBV4-1
TGTGCCAGCAGTTTATTTTCAGGACTTAACTATGGCTACACCTTC,CASSLFSGLNYGYTF,NA,TRBJ1-2,NA,TRBV27
TGTGCCAGCAGCCTAGGGGACGTTTTGGCAGCTGATGGCTACACCTTC,CASSLGDVLAADGYTF,NA,TRBJ1-2,NA,TRBV7-9
TGCAGCGTTGATGACAGCATGAACACTGAAGCTTTCTTT,CSVDDSMNTEAFF,NA,TRBJ1-1,NA,TRBV29-1
TGTGCCAGCAGCCTGCCCGGTAGCGGGTACAATGAGCAGTTCTTC,CASSLPGSGYNEQFF,TRBD2,TRBJ2-1,NA,TRBV3-1/TRBV3-2
TGTGCCAGCAGCTTAGTCCCTTACGGGAGGCCAGATACGCAGTATTTT,CASSLVPYGRPDTQYF,TRBD2,TRBJ2-3,few,TRBV11-2
TGTGCCAGCGGGAAAACAGGGGACCGCGGCTACACCTTC,CASGKTGDRGYTF,TRBD1,TRBJ1-2,NA,TRBV9
TGTGCCAGCAGCCAAGTCACCAGCACTGAAGCTTTCTTT,CASSQVTSTEAFF,NA,TRBJ1-1,NA,TRBV3-1/TRBV3-2
TGTGCCAGCAGCTCGCTCGGGGCCGAAGAACAGTACTTC,CASSSLGAEEQYF,NA,TRBJ2-7,NA,TRBV6-2/TRBV6-3
TGTGCCAGCAGCCAAGTGAGATACACTGAAGCTTTCTTT,CASSQVRYTEAFF,NA,TRBJ1-1,NA,TRBV14
TGTGCCAGCTCACCGGGAAGACCCGGGACAGGGTTAGACGGGGGCTACACCTTC,CASSPGRPGTGLDGGYTF,TRBD1,TRBJ1-2,few,TRBV18
TGTGCCATCAGTGAGAACGAGAGCGGGGAGCTGTTTTTT,CAISENESGELFF,NA,TRBJ2-2,NA,TRBV10-3
TGTGCCAGCAGTTTATCGGGCCTCGGTGAAGTGGTGAATTCACCCCTCCACTTT,CASSLSGLGEVVNSPLHF,NA,TRBJ1-6,NA,TRBV27
TGTGCCAGCAGTGATAATGCTGGGGAGCTGTTTTTT,CASSDNAGELFF,NA,TRBJ2-2,NA,TRBV2
TGTGCCAGCAGCCCCTTTGCGGACCAAGAGACCCAGTACTTC,CASSPFADQETQYF,NA,TRBJ2-5,NA,TRBV7-2
TGTGCCAGCAGCTTGGGCTTATCGGGGGCTGGCGAGCAGTACTTC,CASSLGLSGAGEQYF,NA,TRBJ2-7,once,TRBV5-4
TGTGCCAGCAGTGGTGACATAAGCTATAATTCACCCCTCCACTTT,CASSGDISYNSPLHF,NA,TRBJ1-6,NA,TRBV6-2/TRBV6-3
TGTGCCAGCAGTTACGCACTAGCGGCTCCGCAGTATTTT,CASSYALAAPQYF,TRBD2,TRBJ2-3,NA,TRBV6-5
TGTGCCAGCAGGCGGGACGGCACTGAAGCTTTCTTT,CASRRDGTEAFF,NA,TRBJ1-1,NA,TRBV7-2
TGTGCCAGTAGATCGGGACTAGCGGGGGACAATGAGCAGTTCTTC,CASRSGLAGDNEQFF,TRBD2,TRBJ2-1,NA,TRBV19
TGTGCCTGGAGTTCCCTGGGCACTGAAGCTTTCTTT,CAWSSLGTEAFF,NA,TRBJ1-1,NA,TRBV30